The rows below give T cell receptor beta chains drawn from one sample of a study of T-cell memory formation after mild COVID-19. Each CDR3 protein is one row after TCRdb ran MiXCR on the 5' RACE reads. The profile shows under 250,000 distinct CDR3 sequences, roughly 14% of them singletons. Sequences were obtained from PBMCs or a T cell subset sorted from them (not recorded which). These receptors all stem from an adult woman who had mild COVID-19 (a few samples of this study predate the infection). Cell type and time point are not known. Both conserved end residues are part of each CDR3. D genes are given only for firm matches. Size tells how often a clone was seen (once, few, many) or the class of an expanded clone, and some rows leave it out.

size,V,J,D,DNA,CDR3
-,TRBV20-1,TRBJ2-2,-,TGCAGTGCTAGAGATAATCTGCGGGGGAACACCGGGGAGCTGTTTTTT,CSARDNLRGNTGELFF
-,TRBV12-3/TRBV12-4,TRBJ1-1,TRBD1,TGTGCCAGCAGTCCTTGGACAGGGGAGGTTGGTGAAGCTTTCTTT,CASSPWTGEVGEAFF
-,TRBV20-1,TRBJ2-5,-,TGCAGGGGGCCAGATGAAGAGACCCAGTACTTC,CRGPDEETQYF
many,TRBV12-3/TRBV12-4,TRBJ1-1,-,TGTGCCAGCAGCTTAGGCGGGGGGAACACTGAAGCTTTCTTT,CASSLGGGNTEAFF
-,TRBV2,TRBJ1-1,-,TGTGCCAGCAGAGGGGACATGAACACTGAAGCTTTCTTT,CASRGDMNTEAFF
many,TRBV7-2,TRBJ2-1,TRBD2,TGTGCCAGCAGCATCTCTAGCGGGAGGGTCCATGAGCAGTTCTTC,CASSISSGRVHEQFF
-,TRBV20-1,TRBJ1-5,TRBD1,TGCAGTGCACCACAGGGGTTCAATCAGCCCCAGCATTTT,CSAPQGFNQPQHF
few,TRBV6-5,TRBJ1-1,-,TGTGCCAGCAGCCACAGGGAGGGGAACACTGAAGCTTTCTTT,CASSHREGNTEAFF
few,TRBV12-3/TRBV12-4,TRBJ2-5,-,TGTGCCAGCAGTTCGGGGGACCAAGAGACCCAGTACTTC,CASSSGDQETQYF
few,TRBV29-1,TRBJ2-6,TRBD1,TGCAGCGCTGGACAGGGGGCAGGAGGGGCCAACGTCCTGACTTTC,CSAGQGAGGANVLTF
-,TRBV12-3/TRBV12-4,TRBJ1-2,-,TGTGCCAGCAGTTTGTCGGGGAATCCGCTCTATGGCTACACCTTC,CASSLSGNPLYGYTF
few,TRBV12-3/TRBV12-4,TRBJ2-7,TRBD1,TGTGCCAGCAGTTTAAGGGGACAGGCGTCCTACGAGCAGTACTTC,CASSLRGQASYEQYF
few,TRBV7-9,TRBJ1-1,-,TGTGCCAGCAGCTTGAGTTCGAGCACTGAAGCTTTCTTT,CASSLSSSTEAFF
few,TRBV29-1,TRBJ1-1,-,TGCAGCGTTGAAACCAGACCGAACACTGAAGCTTTCTTT,CSVETRPNTEAFF
few,TRBV7-2,TRBJ1-3,-,TGTGCCAGCAGCCCGCCTACACCCCGCTCTGGAAACACCATATATTTT,CASSPPTPRSGNTIYF
-,TRBV4-2,TRBJ2-5,TRBD2,TGTGCCAGCAGCCAAGCTAGCGGGAGGGATGAGACCCAGTACTTC,CASSQASGRDETQYF
few,TRBV20-1,TRBJ2-3,TRBD2,TGCAGTGCTAGGGCTAGACTAGCGGGGAGCACAGATACGCAGTATTTT,CSARARLAGSTDTQYF
-,TRBV5-1,TRBJ2-6,-,TGCGCCAGCAGCTCCGTCTCTGCCGGGGCCAACGTCCTGACTTTC,CASSSVSAGANVLTF
many,TRBV5-1,TRBJ2-3,-,TGCGCCAGCAGCCGAACCTACCAGGATCACATCACAGATACGCAGTATTTT,CASSRTYQDHITDTQYF
-,TRBV7-3,TRBJ2-3,-,TGTGCCAGCAGTCTCGTCGGTAGCAGCACAGATACGCAGTATTTT,CASSLVGSSTDTQYF
-,TRBV2,TRBJ1-2,-,TGTGCCAGCCTTCTGGGGGGCTCCTTTGGCTACACCTTC,CASLLGGSFGYTF
few,TRBV24-1,TRBJ2-3,TRBD1,TGTGCCACCAGCGCGGACAGGGGAGGGGATACGCAGTATTTT,CATSADRGGDTQYF
many,TRBV7-9,TRBJ1-1,-,TGTGCCAGCAGCTTAATGAACACTGAAGCTTTCTTT,CASSLMNTEAFF
-,TRBV5-1,TRBJ1-3,-,TGCGCCAGCAGCTTGACTGGCAACAGGGAAATAACTGGAAACACCATATATTTT,CASSLTGNREITGNTIYF
few,TRBV12-3/TRBV12-4,TRBJ1-1,-,TGTGCCAGCAGGGGCGGGGGCAGCGCAGGGGCTGAAGCTTTCTTT,CASRGGGSAGAEAFF
few,TRBV29-1,TRBJ2-1,-,TGCAGCGCCCCCATTTCGAGCCCGAATGAGCAGTTCTTC,CSAPISSPNEQFF
few,TRBV9,TRBJ2-1,-,TGTGCCAGCAGCGTTGGGGAGCACTACAATGAGCAGTTCTTC,CASSVGEHYNEQFF
few,TRBV5-1,TRBJ1-1,-,TGCGCCAGCAGCACAAGACAGGCGGACACTGAAGCTTTCTTT,CASSTRQADTEAFF
many,TRBV7-2,TRBJ2-5,-,TGTGCCAGCAGCCCATGGGGGCAGGGAGAGACCCAGTACTTC,CASSPWGQGETQYF
-,TRBV5-1,TRBJ2-1,TRBD2,TGCGCCAGCAGCGGGGGAGAGACTAGCGGGAGCTACAATGAGCAGTTCTTC,CASSGGETSGSYNEQFF
-,TRBV29-1,TRBJ1-5,-,TGCAGCGTTGTTTGGGGCTACAATCAGCCCCAGCATTTT,CSVVWGYNQPQHF
few,TRBV2,TRBJ2-5,TRBD2,TGTGCCAGCAGTGAAGGGGGACTAGTTCGTGGGACCCAGTACTTC,CASSEGGLVRGTQYF
-,TRBV6-2/TRBV6-3,TRBJ2-7,TRBD2,TGTGCCAGCAGTTCCGCCCCAAGCGGGGCCTCCTACGAGCAGTACTTC,CASSSAPSGASYEQYF
-,TRBV11-2,TRBJ2-2,TRBD2,TGTGCCAGCAGCACCGTAGCGGGAGCGAACACCGGGGAGCTGTTTTTT,CASSTVAGANTGELFF
many,TRBV27,TRBJ2-5,-,TGTGCCAGCAGTTTTGGGGGGGAGACCCAGTACTTC,CASSFGGETQYF
few,TRBV12-3/TRBV12-4,TRBJ1-4,-,TGTGCCAGCACCCGTTCCAGGAGGCTACGCGAAAAACTGTTTTTT,CASTRSRRLREKLFF
-,TRBV2,TRBJ2-5,TRBD1,TGTGCCACCACTTCTGAGGGACAGGGTTGGGAGACCCAGTACTTC,CATTSEGQGWETQYF
once,TRBV3-1,TRBJ2-5,TRBD2,TGTGACAGCAGCCCCCGGACTAGCGGGGAGCAAGAGACCCAGTACTTC,CDSSPRTSGEQETQYF
few,TRBV4-2,TRBJ2-5,TRBD2,TGTGCCAGCAGCCCTGCGACTCTAGCGGGGGGGGCATTCCAAGAGACCCAGTACTTC,CASSPATLAGGAFQETQYF
few,TRBV20-1,TRBJ2-7,-,TGCAGTGCTAGAGATCCCACCCGGCAGCGCTCCTACGAGCAGTACTTC,CSARDPTRQRSYEQYF
few,TRBV5-1,TRBJ2-5,TRBD2,TGCGCCAGCTCCGAGGGGCGGGGGGGCGGTACTGAGACCCAGTACTTC,CASSEGRGGGTETQYF
few,TRBV7-3,TRBJ1-1,-,TGTGCCAGCAGCTTGGAGAGAATTTCCGGACAGCACACTGAAGCTTTCTTT,CASSLERISGQHTEAFF
-,TRBV19,TRBJ2-7,-,TGTGCCAGTACTAGCGTCTCCTACGAGCAGTACTTC,CASTSVSYEQYF
many,TRBV7-9,TRBJ1-5,-,TGTGCCAGCAGCCCAGACGGAGGCAATCAGCCCCAGCATTTT,CASSPDGGNQPQHF
-,TRBV5-1,TRBJ2-7,-,TGCGCCAGCAGCTTGCCATCGGACGGGAGTGAGCAGTACTTC,CASSLPSDGSEQYF
few,TRBV21-1,TRBJ1-4,-,TGTGCCAGCAGAAGTGGGTGGGCGAAAGCAACTAATGAAAAACTGTTTTTT,CASRSGWAKATNEKLFF
many,TRBV5-6,TRBJ2-4,-,TGTGCCAGCAGTTTAAGCGGACCTGGGGCAGCCAAAAACATTCAGTACTTC,CASSLSGPGAAKNIQYF
-,TRBV6-5,TRBJ2-1,-,TGTGCCAGCAGTTACTCGACATTCCTGGGCGATGAGCAGTTCTTC,CASSYSTFLGDEQFF
many,TRBV7-3,TRBJ2-4,TRBD2,TGTGCCAGCAGCACAGGGACTAGCGGGGGCCAAAACATTCAGTACTTC,CASSTGTSGGQNIQYF
few,TRBV4-3,TRBJ1-2,TRBD1,TGCGCCAGCAGCCAGACAGGGGGCGATGGGGGCTACACCTTC,CASSQTGGDGGYTF
many,TRBV20-1,TRBJ2-3,TRBD2,TGCAGTGGAAGAGGGGCGGGAGCCCCAGATACGCAGTATTTT,CSGRGAGAPDTQYF
many,TRBV12-3/TRBV12-4,TRBJ2-1,TRBD2,TGTGCCAGCAGCGCGGGACTAGCGTACAATGAGCAGTTCTTC,CASSAGLAYNEQFF
many,TRBV12-3/TRBV12-4,TRBJ2-5,-,TGTGCCAGCAGTTTAGGATATCTAGCAGCCCCCCAAGAGACCCAGTACTTC,CASSLGYLAAPQETQYF